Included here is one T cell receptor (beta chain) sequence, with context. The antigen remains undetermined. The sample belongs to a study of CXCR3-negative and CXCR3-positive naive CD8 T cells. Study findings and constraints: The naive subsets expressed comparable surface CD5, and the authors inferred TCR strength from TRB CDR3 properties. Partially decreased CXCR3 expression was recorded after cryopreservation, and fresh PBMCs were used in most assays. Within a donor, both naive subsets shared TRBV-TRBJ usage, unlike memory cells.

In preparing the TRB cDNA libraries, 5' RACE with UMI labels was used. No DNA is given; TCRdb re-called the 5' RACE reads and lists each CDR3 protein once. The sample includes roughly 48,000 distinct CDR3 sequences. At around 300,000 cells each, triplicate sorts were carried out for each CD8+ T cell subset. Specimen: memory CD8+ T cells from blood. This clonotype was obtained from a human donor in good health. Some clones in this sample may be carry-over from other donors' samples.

The CDR3 is CASSESTGVNTEAFF. This chain connects TRBV10-1 to TRBJ1-1; with no DNA, the TCRdb D assignment of TRBD1 cannot be verified. The germline CDR1 and CDR2 sequences are WNHNN and SYGVQD (reference sequence). The CDR3 consists of 15 residues.